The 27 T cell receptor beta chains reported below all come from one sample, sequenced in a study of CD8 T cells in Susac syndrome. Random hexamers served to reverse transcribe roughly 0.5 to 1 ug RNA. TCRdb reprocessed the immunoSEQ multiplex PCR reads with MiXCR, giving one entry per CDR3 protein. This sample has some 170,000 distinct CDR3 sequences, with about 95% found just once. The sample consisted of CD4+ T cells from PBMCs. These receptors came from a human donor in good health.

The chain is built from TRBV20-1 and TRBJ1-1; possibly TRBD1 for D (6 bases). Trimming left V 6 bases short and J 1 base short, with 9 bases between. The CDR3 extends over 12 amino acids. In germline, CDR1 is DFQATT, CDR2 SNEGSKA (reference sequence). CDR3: CSARTANTEAFF. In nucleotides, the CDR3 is TGCAGTGCGAGGACAGCGAACACTGAAGCTTTCTTT.

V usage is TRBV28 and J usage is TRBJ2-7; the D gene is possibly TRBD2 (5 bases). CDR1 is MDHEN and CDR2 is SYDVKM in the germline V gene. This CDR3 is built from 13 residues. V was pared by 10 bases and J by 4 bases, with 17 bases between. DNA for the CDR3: TGTGCCACCGCGGTCCAGCGGCCTTACGAGCAGTACTTC. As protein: CATAVQRPYEQYF.

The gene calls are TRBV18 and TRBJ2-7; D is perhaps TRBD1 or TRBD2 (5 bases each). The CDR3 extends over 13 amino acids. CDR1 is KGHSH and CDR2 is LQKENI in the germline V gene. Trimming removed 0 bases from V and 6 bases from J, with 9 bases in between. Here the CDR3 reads CASSPPGVFEQYF. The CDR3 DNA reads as TGTGCCAGCTCACCACCGGGGGTTTTCGAGCAGTACTTC.

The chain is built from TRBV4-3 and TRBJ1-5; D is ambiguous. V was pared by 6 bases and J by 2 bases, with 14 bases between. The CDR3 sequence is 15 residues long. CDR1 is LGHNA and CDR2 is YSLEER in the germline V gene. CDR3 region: CASSPEAARNQPQHF. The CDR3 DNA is TGCGCCAGCAGTCCCGAGGCGGCCCGCAATCAGCCCCAGCATTTT.

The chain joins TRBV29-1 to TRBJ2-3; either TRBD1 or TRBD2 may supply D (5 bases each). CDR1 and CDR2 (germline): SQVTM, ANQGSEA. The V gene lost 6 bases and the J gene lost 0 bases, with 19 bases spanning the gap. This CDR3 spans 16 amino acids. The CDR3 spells CSVRGLGVLSTDTQYF. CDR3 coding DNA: TGCAGCGTGAGAGGCCTGGGGGTACTCAGCACAGATACGCAGTATTTT.

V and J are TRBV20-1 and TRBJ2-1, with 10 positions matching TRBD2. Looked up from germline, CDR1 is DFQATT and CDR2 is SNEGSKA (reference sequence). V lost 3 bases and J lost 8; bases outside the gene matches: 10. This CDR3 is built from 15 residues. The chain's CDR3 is CSARTPGLATYEQFF. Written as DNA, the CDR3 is TGCAGTGCTAGGACACCGGGACTAGCGACCTATGAGCAGTTCTTC.

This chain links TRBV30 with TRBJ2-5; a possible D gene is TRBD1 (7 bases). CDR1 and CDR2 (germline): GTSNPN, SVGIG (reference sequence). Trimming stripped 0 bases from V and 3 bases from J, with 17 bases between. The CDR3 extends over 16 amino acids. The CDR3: CAWSVLASGGKETQYF. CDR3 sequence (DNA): TGTGCCTGGAGTGTACTAGCCTCAGGGGGGAAAGAGACCCAGTACTTC.

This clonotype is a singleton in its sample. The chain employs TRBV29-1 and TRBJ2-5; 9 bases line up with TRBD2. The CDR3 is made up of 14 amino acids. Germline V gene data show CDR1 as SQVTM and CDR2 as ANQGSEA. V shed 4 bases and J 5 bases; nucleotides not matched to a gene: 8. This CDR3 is CSVVAGGPFETQYF. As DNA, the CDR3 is TGCAGCGTTGTGGCGGGAGGGCCTTTCGAGACCCAGTACTTC.

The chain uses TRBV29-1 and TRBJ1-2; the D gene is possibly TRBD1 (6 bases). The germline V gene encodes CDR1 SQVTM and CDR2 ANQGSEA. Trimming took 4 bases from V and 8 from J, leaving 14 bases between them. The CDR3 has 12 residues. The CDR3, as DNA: TGCAGCGTTGTAACAGGGAAGCGGGGCTACACCTTC. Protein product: CSVVTGKRGYTF.

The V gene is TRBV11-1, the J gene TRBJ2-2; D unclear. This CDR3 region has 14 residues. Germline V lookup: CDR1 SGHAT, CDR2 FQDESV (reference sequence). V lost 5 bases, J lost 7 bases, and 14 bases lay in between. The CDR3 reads CASSLSHNRGELFF. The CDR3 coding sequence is TGTGCCAGCAGCCTATCACATAACCGCGGGGAGCTGTTTTTT.

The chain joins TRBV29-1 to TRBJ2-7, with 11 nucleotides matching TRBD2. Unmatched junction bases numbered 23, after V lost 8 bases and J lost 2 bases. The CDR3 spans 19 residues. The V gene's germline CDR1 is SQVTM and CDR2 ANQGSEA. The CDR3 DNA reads TGCAGCACCGCCACGTTTTCTACTAGCGGGAGCGAGGCCACCTACGAGCAGTACTTC. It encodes CSTATFSTSGSEATYEQYF.

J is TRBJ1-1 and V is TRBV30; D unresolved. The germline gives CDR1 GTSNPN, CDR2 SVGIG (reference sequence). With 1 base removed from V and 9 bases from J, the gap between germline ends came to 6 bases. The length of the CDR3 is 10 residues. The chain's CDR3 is CAWSAPQAFF. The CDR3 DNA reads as TGTGCCTGGAGTGCCCCCCAAGCTTTCTTT.

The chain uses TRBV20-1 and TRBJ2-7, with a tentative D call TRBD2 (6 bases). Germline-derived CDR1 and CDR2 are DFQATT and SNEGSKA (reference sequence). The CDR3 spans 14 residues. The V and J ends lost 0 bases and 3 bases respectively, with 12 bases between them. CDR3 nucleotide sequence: TGCAGTGCTAGAGAGTTAGCGGAGTACTACGAGCAGTACTTC. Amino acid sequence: CSARELAEYYEQYF.

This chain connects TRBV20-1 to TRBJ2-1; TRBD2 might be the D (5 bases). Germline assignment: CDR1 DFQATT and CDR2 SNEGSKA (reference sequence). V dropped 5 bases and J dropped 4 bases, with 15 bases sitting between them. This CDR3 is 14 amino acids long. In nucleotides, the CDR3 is TGCAGTGCTCCCCTCATGAGGGATTACAATGAGCAGTTCTTC. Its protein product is CSAPLMRDYNEQFF.

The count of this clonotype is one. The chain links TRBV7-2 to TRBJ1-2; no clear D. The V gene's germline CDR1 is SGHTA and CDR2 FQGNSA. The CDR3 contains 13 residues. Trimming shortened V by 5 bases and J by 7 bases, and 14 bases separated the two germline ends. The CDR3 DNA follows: TGTGCCAGCAGCCCTCTGAGCGGCTCTGGCTACACCTTC. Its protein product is CASSPLSGSGYTF.

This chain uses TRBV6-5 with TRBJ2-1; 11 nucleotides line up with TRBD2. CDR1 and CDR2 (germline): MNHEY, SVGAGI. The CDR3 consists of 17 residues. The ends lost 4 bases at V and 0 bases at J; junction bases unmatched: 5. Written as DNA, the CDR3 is TGTGCCAGCAGTTCCGGGACTAGCGGACCCTCCTACAATGAGCAGTTCTTC. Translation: CASSSGTSGPSYNEQFF.

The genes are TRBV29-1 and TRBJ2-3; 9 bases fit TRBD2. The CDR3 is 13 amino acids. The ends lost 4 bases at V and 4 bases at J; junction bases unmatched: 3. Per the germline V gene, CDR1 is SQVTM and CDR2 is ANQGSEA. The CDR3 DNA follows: TGCAGCGTTGCGGCGGGAGGGCCAGATACGCAGTATTTT. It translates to CSVAAGGPDTQYF.

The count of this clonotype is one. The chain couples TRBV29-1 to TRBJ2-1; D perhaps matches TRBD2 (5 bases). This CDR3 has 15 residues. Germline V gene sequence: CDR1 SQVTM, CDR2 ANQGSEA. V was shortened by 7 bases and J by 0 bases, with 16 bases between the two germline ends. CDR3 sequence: CSGSGIESSYNEQFF. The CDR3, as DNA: TGCAGCGGATCCGGGATTGAGAGCTCCTACAATGAGCAGTTCTTC.

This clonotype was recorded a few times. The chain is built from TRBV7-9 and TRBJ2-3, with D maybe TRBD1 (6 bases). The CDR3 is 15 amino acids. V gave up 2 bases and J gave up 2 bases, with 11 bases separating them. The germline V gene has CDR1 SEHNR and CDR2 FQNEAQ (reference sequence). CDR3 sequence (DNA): TGTGCCAGCAGCTTATCCGGGACATCCACAGATACGCAGTATTTT. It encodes CASSLSGTSTDTQYF.

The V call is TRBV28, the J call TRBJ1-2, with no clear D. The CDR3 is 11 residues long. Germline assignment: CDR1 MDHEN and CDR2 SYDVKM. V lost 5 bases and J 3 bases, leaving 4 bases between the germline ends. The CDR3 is CASSADYGYTF. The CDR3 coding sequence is TGTGCCAGCAGTGCAGACTATGGCTACACCTTC.

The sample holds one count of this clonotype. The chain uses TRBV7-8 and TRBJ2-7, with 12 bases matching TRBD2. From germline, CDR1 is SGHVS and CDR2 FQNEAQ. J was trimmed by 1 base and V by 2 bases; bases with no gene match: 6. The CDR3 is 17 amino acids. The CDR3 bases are TGTGCCAGCAGCTTATGGGCTAGCGGGAGGGGATCCTACGAGCAGTACTTC. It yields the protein CASSLWASGRGSYEQYF.

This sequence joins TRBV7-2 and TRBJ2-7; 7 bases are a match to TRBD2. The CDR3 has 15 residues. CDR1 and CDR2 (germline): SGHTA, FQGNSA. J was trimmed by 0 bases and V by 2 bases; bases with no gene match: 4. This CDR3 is CASSLRRETSYEQYF. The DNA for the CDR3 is TGTGCCAGCAGCTTACGGCGGGAGACCTCCTACGAGCAGTACTTC.

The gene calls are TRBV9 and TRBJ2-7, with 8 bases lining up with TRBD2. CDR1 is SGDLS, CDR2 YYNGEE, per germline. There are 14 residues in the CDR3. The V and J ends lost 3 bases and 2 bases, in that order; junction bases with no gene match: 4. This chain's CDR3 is CASSERGSTYEQYF. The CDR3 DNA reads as TGTGCCAGCAGCGAGCGGGGGAGTACCTACGAGCAGTACTTC.

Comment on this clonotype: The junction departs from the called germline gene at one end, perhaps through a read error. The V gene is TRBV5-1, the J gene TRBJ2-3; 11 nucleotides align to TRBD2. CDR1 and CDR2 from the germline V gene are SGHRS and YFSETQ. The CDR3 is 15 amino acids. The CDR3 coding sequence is TGTGCCAGCAGTTTAGCGGGAGGGCCGACAGATACGCAGTATTTT. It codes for CASSLAGGPTDTQYF.

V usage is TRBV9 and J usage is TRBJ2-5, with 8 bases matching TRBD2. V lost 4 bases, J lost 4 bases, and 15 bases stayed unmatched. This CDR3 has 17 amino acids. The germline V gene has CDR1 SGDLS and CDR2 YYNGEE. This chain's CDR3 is CASSPRGSGTPRETQYF. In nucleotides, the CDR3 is TGTGCCAGCAGCCCCCGGGGTAGCGGGACCCCCCGAGAGACCCAGTACTTC.

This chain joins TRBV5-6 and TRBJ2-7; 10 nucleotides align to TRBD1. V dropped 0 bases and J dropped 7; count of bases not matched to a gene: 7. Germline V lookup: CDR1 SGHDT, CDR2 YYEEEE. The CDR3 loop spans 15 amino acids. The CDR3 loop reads CASSLAGTGVREQYF. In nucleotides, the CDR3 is TGTGCCAGCAGCTTGGCCGGGACAGGGGTGAGGGAGCAGTACTTC.

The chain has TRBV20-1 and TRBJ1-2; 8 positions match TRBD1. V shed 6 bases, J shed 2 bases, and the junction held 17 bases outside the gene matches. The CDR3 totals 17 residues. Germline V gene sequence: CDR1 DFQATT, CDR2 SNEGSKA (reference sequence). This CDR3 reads CSARTGFEFLRNYGYTF. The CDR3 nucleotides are TGCAGTGCGAGGACAGGGTTTGAGTTTCTCCGAAACTATGGCTACACCTTC.